This TCR beta chain was obtained from a study of Ad26.COV2.S vaccination and SARS-CoV-2 variants. Notes on the study in general: Spike-specific TCR breadth ran higher among vaccine recipients than placebo recipients.

Treatment in this sample: over 15 received Ad26.COV2.S at low or high dose, single or two shots; about 5 received placebo; per-sample allocation not given. Each sample was drawn 63 days after the first injection (of vaccine or placebo). TCRdb's copy holds only in-frame clones and misses some; the assay was immunoSEQ multiplex PCR. This table holds around 450,000 clones, roughly 87% found once. As regards this clone: Its antigen is as yet unknown.

The material sequenced was peripheral blood, taken in a trial of Ad26.COV2.S vaccine versus placebo. This TCR derives from a person between 18 and 60 years old who received the Ad26.COV2.S COVID-19 vaccine or a placebo.

The DNA for the CDR3 is TGTGCCAGCTCACCACGACGCGACAAAGATACGCAGTATTTT. The encoded protein is CASSPRRDKDTQYF. This sequence joins TRBV18 and TRBJ2-3; no clear D gene. CDR3 length equals 14 residues. Looked up from germline, CDR1 is KGHSH and CDR2 is LQKENI. Deletions cut 1 base from V and 5 bases from J, with 10 bases between.